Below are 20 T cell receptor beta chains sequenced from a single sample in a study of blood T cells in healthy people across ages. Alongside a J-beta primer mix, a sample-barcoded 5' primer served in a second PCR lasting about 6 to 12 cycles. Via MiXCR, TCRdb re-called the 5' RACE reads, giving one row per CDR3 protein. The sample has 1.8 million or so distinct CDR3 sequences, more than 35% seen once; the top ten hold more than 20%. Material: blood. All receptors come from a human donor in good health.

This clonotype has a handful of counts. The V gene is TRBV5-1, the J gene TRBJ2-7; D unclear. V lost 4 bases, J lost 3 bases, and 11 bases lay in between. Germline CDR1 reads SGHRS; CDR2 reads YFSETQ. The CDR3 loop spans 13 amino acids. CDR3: CASSLRMDYEQYF. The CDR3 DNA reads TGCGCCAGCAGCCTTAGGATGGACTACGAGCAGTACTTC. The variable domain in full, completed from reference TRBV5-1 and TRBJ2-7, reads KAGVTQTPRYLIKTRGQQVTLSCSPISGHRSVSWYQQTPGQGLQFLFEYFSETQRNKGNFPGRFSGRQFSNSRSEMNVSTLELGDSALYLCASSLRMDYEQYFGPGTRLTVT.

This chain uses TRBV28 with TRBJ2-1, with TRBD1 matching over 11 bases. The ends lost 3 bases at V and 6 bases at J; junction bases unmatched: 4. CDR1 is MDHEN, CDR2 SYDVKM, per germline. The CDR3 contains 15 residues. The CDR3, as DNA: TGTGCCAGCAGTTTCTCCGGGACAGGGGGCAATGAGCAGTTCTTC. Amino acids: CASSFSGTGGNEQFF.

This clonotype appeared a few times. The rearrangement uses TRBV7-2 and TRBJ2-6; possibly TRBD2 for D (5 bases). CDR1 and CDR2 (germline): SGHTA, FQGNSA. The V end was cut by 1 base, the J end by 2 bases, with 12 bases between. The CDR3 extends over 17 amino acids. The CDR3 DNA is TGTGCCAGCAGCTTAGTTGGTTCCGGGGCTGGGGCCAACGTCCTGACTTTC. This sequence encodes CASSLVGSGAGANVLTF.

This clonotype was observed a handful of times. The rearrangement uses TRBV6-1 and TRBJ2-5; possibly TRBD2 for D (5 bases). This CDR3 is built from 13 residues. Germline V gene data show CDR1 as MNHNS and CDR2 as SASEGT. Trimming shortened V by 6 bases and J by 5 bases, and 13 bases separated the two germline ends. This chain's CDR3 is CASRTGVVETQYF. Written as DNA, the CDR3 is TGTGCCAGCAGAACCGGGGTCGTTGAGACCCAGTACTTC.

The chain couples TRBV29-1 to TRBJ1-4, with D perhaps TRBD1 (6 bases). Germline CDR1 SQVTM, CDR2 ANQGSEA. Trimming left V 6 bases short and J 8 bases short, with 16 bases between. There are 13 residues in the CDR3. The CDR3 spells CSVRQGQYEKLFF. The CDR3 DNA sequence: TGCAGCGTACGGCAGGGGCAATACGAAAAACTGTTTTTT.

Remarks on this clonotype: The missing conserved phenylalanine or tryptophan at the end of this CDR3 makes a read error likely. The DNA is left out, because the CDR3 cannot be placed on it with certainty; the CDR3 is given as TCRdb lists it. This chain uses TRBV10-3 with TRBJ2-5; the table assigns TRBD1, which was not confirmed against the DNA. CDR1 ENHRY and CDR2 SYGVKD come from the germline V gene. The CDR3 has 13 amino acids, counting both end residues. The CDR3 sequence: CAISGGAQETRYL.

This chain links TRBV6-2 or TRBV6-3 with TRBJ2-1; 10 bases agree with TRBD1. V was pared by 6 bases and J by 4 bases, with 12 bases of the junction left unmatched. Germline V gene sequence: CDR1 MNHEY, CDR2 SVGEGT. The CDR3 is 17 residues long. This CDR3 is CASSSVPGTGVYNEQFF. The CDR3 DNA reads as TGTGCCAGCAGCTCCGTCCCCGGGACAGGGGTTTACAATGAGCAGTTCTTC.

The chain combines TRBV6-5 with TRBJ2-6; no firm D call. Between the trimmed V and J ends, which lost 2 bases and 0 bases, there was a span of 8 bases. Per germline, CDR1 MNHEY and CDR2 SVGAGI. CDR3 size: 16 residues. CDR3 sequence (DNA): TGTGCCAGCAGTTACAAAGGAGTCTCTGGGGCCAACGTCCTGACTTTC. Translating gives CASSYKGVSGANVLTF.

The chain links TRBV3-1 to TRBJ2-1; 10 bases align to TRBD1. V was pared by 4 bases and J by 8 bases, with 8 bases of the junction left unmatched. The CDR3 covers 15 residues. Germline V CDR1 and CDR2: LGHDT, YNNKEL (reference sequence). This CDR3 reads CASSLGTGEYDEQFF. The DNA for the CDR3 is TGTGCCAGCAGCCTAGGGACAGGGGAATACGATGAGCAGTTCTTC.

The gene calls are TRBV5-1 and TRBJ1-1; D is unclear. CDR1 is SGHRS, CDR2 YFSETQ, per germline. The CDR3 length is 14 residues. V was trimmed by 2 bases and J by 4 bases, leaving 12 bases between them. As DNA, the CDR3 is TGCGCCAGCAGCTTACTAGGGAGTCGCACTGAAGCTTTCTTT. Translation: CASSLLGSRTEAFF.

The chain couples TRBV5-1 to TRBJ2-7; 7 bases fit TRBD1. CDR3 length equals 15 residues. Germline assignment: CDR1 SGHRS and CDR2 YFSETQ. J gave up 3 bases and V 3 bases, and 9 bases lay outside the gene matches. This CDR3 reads CASSSEPGQIYEQYF. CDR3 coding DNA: TGCGCCAGCAGCTCCGAACCGGGACAGATCTACGAGCAGTACTTC.

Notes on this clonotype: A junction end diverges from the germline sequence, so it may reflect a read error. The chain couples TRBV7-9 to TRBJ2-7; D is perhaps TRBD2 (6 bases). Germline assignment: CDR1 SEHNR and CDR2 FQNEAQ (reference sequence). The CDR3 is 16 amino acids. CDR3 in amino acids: CVSSLDWEVQTYEQYF. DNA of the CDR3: TGTGTCAGCAGCTTAGATTGGGAGGTCCAGACCTACGAGCAGTACTTC.

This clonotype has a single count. CDR3 nucleotide sequence: TGTGCCAGCAGCTTTATAAGGCAGGGTGGGGAAAAACTGTTTTTT. Translated: CASSFIRQGGEKLFF. The rearrangement uses TRBV7-2 and TRBJ1-4; D might be TRBD1 (5 bases). Germline V CDR1 and CDR2: SGHTA, FQGNSA. Trimming shortened V by 3 bases and J by 8 bases, and 16 bases separated the two germline ends. This CDR3 is 15 amino acids long.

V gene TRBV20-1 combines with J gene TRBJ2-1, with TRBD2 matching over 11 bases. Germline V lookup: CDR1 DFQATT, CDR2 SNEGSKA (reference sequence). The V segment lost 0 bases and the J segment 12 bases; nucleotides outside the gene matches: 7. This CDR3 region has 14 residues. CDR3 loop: CSAREALAGGWQFF. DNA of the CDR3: TGCAGTGCTAGAGAAGCTCTAGCGGGGGGTTGGCAGTTCTTC.

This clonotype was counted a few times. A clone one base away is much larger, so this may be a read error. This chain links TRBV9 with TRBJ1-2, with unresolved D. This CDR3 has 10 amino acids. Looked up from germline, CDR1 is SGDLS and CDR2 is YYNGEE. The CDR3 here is CASSGNGYIF. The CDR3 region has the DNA TGTGCCAGCAGCGGGAATGGCTACATCTTC.

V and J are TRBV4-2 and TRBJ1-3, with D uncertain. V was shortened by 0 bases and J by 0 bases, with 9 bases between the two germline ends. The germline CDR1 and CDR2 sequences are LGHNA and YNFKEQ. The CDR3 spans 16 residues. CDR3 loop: CASSQDPVSSGNTIYF. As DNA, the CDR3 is TGTGCCAGCAGCCAAGATCCGGTTAGCTCTGGAAACACCATATATTTT.

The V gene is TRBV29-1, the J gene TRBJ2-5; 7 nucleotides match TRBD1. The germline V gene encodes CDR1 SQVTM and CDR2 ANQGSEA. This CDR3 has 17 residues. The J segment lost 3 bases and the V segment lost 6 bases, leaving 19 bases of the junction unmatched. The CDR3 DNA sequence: TGCAGCGTCCAACCCCCGGGACAGACGGCAGGTGAAGAGACCCAGTACTTC. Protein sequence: CSVQPPGQTAGEETQYF.

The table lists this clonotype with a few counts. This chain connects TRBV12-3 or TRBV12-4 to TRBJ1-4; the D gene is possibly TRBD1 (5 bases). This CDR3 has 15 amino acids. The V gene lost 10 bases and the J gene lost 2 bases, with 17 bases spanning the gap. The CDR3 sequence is CATGVGDSTNEKLFF. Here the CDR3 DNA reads TGTGCCACCGGTGTGGGGGATTCGACTAATGAAAAACTGTTTTTT.

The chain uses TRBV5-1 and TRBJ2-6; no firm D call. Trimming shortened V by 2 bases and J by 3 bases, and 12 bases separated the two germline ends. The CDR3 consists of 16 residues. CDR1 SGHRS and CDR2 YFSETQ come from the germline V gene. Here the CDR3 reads CASSLRPPGGANVLTF. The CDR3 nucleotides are TGCGCCAGCAGCTTACGACCGCCCGGTGGGGCCAACGTCCTGACTTTC.

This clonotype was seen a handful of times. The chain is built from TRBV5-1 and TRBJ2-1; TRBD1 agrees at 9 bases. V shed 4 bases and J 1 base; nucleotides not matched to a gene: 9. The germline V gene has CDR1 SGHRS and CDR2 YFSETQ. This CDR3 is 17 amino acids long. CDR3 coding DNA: TGCGCCAGCAGCCGTTCCGGGGACAGGGCATCCTACAATGAGCAGTTCTTC. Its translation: CASSRSGDRASYNEQFF.